Only one count was recorded for the clone carrying this T cell receptor (beta chain). This sample is drawn from a study of blood T cell repertoires in COVID-19. Germline CDR1 MNHEY, CDR2 SMNVEV (reference sequence). The CDR3 has 15 residues. V gave up 4 bases and J gave up 2 bases, with 14 bases separating them. Produced via immunoSEQ multiplex PCR; TCRdb's table is partial and in-frame only. This table has 75,000 to 100,000 clones, around 90% appearing once. This receptor was identified in a man in his sixties or seventies with acute or convalescent COVID-19. The sample comprised peripheral blood. The V call is TRBV27, the J call TRBJ1-2; D gene uncertain. CDR3 region: CASSSGGETNYGYTF. CDR3 bases: TGTGCCAGCAGTTCTGGCGGAGAGACCAACTATGGCTACACCTTC.